This TCR beta chain derives from a study of cytomegalovirus exposure and HLA in healthy donors (dated by TCRdb to about 2017). With respect to the entire study: An earlier analysis of several hundred of the donors reported around 280 Gb of sequence data and 117 million unique TCR beta sequences obtained from about 179 million T cells. Typing coverage varied by locus: 629-630 donors for A, B, C, DRB1 and DQB1; 500 to 550 for DQA1; about 590 for DPA1; roughly 470 for DPB1. A later genetic analysis took genome-wide SNP genotypes for about 65% of the roughly 670 donors and used that subset as a discovery cohort. Of the approximately 370 genotyped donors, more than 75% were placed in the genetic ancestry cluster associated with self-reported Caucasian donors. Four or five DR-DQ haplotypes were handled as single units for association and clustering because linkage in the cohort was strong. Every discovery cohort repertoire had been produced on one sequencing platform. HLA typing included class I and class II loci at four-digit resolution. Roughly 300 gigabases of sequencing data and 78 million or so unique TCR sequences were included in an early release covering roughly 700 HLA-typed donors. The study profiled the T cell repertoires of approximately 700 subjects by immunosequencing and related them to cytomegalovirus serostatus. A later analysis re-analyzed previously published TCR beta repertoires from 660 or so donors and added high-resolution HLA genotyping to study TCR occurrence patterns. An earlier analysis of approximately 630 of the donors applied high-throughput TCR beta sequencing to assess whether each TCR beta V gene segment acted as functional or pseudogenic. On average, about 200,000 unique TCR beta nucleotide sequences were sequenced per donor among 398 genotyped donors of the cohort, with 15% to 20% of those sequences being non-productive. Rather than drawing on any new phenotypic data, the later analysis identified candidate immune exposures from TCR beta sequences and the way those sequences occurred across donors. Alongside the repertoire data, information on donor age, sex, ethnicity and CMV serostatus was compiled. Besides the first cohort of 666 subjects, a separate validation cohort made up of over a hundred different subjects was used. The study combined high-throughput TCR immunosequencing, statistical association of individual TCRs with disease status, and machine learning to predict cytomegalovirus infection status. The aim of the study was to test whether cataloging public T cell receptors could identify signatures of past pathogen exposure.

Via the germline V gene, CDR1 is SGDLS and CDR2 YYNGEE. From V the trimming removes 4 bases and from J it removes 4 bases, while the gene matches leave 9 bases of the junction unaccounted for. The CDR3 covers 15 residues, taking in both the cysteine and the phenylalanine. Only CDR3 DNA remains: 45 bases, in frame from the first base. In the case of this clone: This receptor's antigen is unknown. Base qualities were left out, and no much larger clone turns up one base away.

Overall study results and their limits: A cluster of highly shared sequence variants was judged likely to represent a technical artifact of the sequencing pipeline. Because the 87-base-pair reads could not distinguish some IMGT-functional V segments, including TRBV6-2 and TRBV6-3, those segments were excluded. A further reported finding was that TCR beta sequences accurately predicted the HLA-A and HLA-B alleles for most subjects in the first cohort. The authors suggested that the approach could potentially be generalized to other disease states and immunological phenotypes. Because HLA typing was missing for some donors at each locus, association tests included only the typed subset. Correlated functional status among segregating V segments might reflect linkage disequilibrium, but an unknown experimental factor could not be ruled out. Roughly 15 rarely observed V segments, including chromosome 9 orphons, were excluded from the earlier analysis of several hundred of the donors because counts were too low. Only TCR beta chains were sequenced in this cohort, and the absence of alpha or paired-chain data limited detectable features. An earlier analysis of some 590 of the donors showed that most TCR beta V segments appeared in productive rearrangements either about 87% or about 30% of the time, which broadly matched IMGT annotations. In vitro tests confirmed that a few of the cytomegalovirus-associated TCR beta chains recognize cytomegalovirus antigens. In both the original and validation cohorts, the classifier was reported to diagnose cytomegalovirus status with high specificity and sensitivity. A later genetic analysis reported fewer N-insertions in productive TCRs among donors in an Asian-associated ancestry cluster than the approximately 700-donor mean. According to a later analysis, TCR association rates differed among HLA loci, with DRB1 alleles showing the most associated TCRs and HLA-C alleles showing the fewest. In a later analysis, HLA-associated TCR beta chains showed more clonal expansion and lower generation probabilities than non-associated chains that were equally common. In the study, 164 TCR beta chains were listed as associated with cytomegalovirus. According to a later analysis, most CMV-associated TCR beta chains appeared to be HLA-restricted, and the HLA associations seemed to be driven largely by CMV exposure. In a later genetic analysis, a missense DCLRE1C variant was associated with V-gene and J-gene trimming of TCR beta chains, and the association was replicated in an independent cohort. When HLA alleles, especially DR and DQ, strongly co-occurred, TCR associations were difficult to assign to individual alleles. Most TCR sequences were observed very rarely across donors, whereas some public TCRs were present in many individuals. At a false discovery rate of 0.05, a later analysis linked around 17,000 TCR beta sequences to specific HLA alleles. In a later analysis, several top co-occurrence clusters were reported to appear linked to parvovirus B19, influenza, CMV and Epstein-Barr virus. Sequencing depth was assumed to be roughly uniform across donors in the presence/absence analyses, though that assumption may not hold. Immune exposure information for the cohort was limited to CMV serostatus.

The library relied on the immunoSEQ multiplex PCR assay. For the multiplex PCR, a mixture combining 60 forward primers for TCR Vbeta segments and 13 reverse primers for TCR Jbeta segments was used. A multiplex PCR assay on genomic DNA amplified the CDR3 region of rearranged TCR beta genes. The Illumina HiSeq System was used to sequence the amplified TCR beta libraries as 87-base-pair reads. In the source study's methods: In a later analysis, about 80 million unique TCR beta chains were counted across the 650 to 700 repertoires, and roughly 10 million of these chains were shared by at least two donors. Raw reads were error-corrected and collapsed into unique sequences by a nearest-neighbor algorithm in which closely related sequences were merged to remove PCR and sequencing errors. CDR3 sequences were aligned to IMGT reference sequences to assign V, D and J gene segments. For a sequence to be retained, a match of at least six nucleotides was required to both a V gene segment and a J gene segment. A rearrangement was called productive if the CDR3 had no stop codons and remained in frame with V and J, and every other rearrangement was called non-productive. CDR3 was defined by IMGT convention, running from the second conserved V-encoded cysteine to the conserved J-encoded phenylalanine. In an earlier analysis of around 600 of the donors, sequences lacking an unambiguous match to a single V gene segment were excluded. An earlier analysis of 550 to 650 of the donors classified V segments as functional when productive rearrangements were above 56.7% and as segregating when the standard deviation between donors was above 5%. A statistical classification framework was developed to diagnose cytomegalovirus status using the catalog of TCR beta chain sequences. In a later analysis, V and J genes were assigned by comparing TCR nucleotide sequences against IMGT/GENE-DB human TR gene sequences. In a later analysis, CDR3 sequences and most-parsimonious VDJ recombination scenarios were assigned using the TCRdist pipeline. In a later analysis, each TCR beta chain was defined by its CDR3 amino acid sequence together with its V-gene family, and reads lacking a unique V-gene family were excluded. A later analysis removed 450 to 600 highly shared, low-generation-probability nucleotide sequences to deal with suspected cross-contamination and a sequencing artifact. In a later analysis, a clonal expansion index for each public chain was calculated from normalized within-repertoire ranks of inferred template counts. In a later analysis, generation probabilities were computed with a VDJ recombination model fitted to out-of-frame rearrangements, and the resulting probabilities were checked against IGoR. In a later analysis, TCR-TCR, TCR-HLA and TCR-CMV co-occurrence was scored with hypergeometric tests, and a repertoire-size bias correction was applied to TCR pairs. A later analysis estimated false discovery rates by permuting HLA or CMV assignments 20 times. In a later analysis, co-occurring TCRs were grouped with DBSCAN, and TCRdist sequence similarity was added when clustering was performed within HLA-allele-positive subsets. For co-occurrence clustering, repertoires with fewer than 30,000 or more than 120,000 public chains were excluded, along with four to six repertoires with anomalous nucleotide sharing. TCRdb's version of the immuneACCESS table is confined to in-frame rearrangements and falls short of the full clone set. An unresolved V gene accounts for under half of the shortfall where checked; the remainder is of unknown origin. V, J and clone size were drawn from that table, and D and trimming were deduced from the DNA. This sample lists 150,000 to 180,000 clones; 74% were detected once. Of the sample, approximately 2.3% falls within the top ten clones.

The cohort comprised around 700 healthy bone marrow donors. Cohort members were all nominally healthy when sampled, although unrecorded immune exposures were likely present. The donor was CMV seronegative and was included in the group of hundreds of seronegative cohort members. Each donor provided a peripheral blood sample, and peripheral blood mononuclear cells were used for TCR beta sequencing. Genomic DNA extraction from the blood cell samples was performed with the Qiagen DNeasy Blood Extraction Kit. This chain joins TRBV9 to TRBJ2-5; TRBD2 fits 8 bases in the junction. Material: PBMCs. This TCR was recovered from a man aged 30-40 years in good health and CMV-seronegative. The DNA sequence is as follows: TGTGCCAGCAGCACCCGTCCAGCGGGGGCAGAGACCCAGTACTTC. Its protein is CASSTRPAGAETQYF.